This T cell receptor (beta chain) was documented in a study of T cell repertoires in ileal Crohn's disease. The overall study: Median disease duration was 7.9 years; around 35% smoked at surgery. M6 samples are neoterminal ileum biopsies from postoperative colonoscopy. General study points: Clonal expansions were more frequent in active smokers than non-smokers at surgery.

Regarding this clone: The antigen is not known.

Time point defined: neoterminal ileum biopsy at postoperative endoscopy, about 6 months after surgery. The CDR3 contains 13 residues. The V and J ends lost 6 bases and 3 bases respectively, with 9 bases between them. CDR1 is MGHDK and CDR2 is SYGVNS in the germline V gene. Using immunoSEQ multiplex PCR, the repertoire was profiled, and TCRdb retains in-frame clones only, with some absent. The repertoire consists of more than 2,000 clones, with 55% to 65% occurring once and the leading ten covering 10%. The origin of this receptor is an adult with Crohn's disease. This sequence joins TRBV25-1 and TRBJ2-1; D is possibly TRBD1 (6 bases). The specimen sequenced was ileal tissue. CDR3 region: CASRSDSYNEQFF. Here the CDR3 DNA reads TGTGCCAGCAGATCGGACAGCTACAATGAGCAGTTCTTC.